A selection of T cell receptor beta chains follows, all from one sample in a study of blood T cell repertoires in COVID-19. Profiled with immunoSEQ multiplex PCR; TCRdb holds only in-frame clones, not every one. In the table there are over 110,000 clones, approximately 89% of which are singletons. Sequencing was performed on peripheral blood. The receptor set was obtained from a human donor in a cohort sampled during active COVID-19. The CDR3 runs from the conserved cysteine through the conserved F or W. Each record gives: J gene, clone size, V gene, D gene, CDR3 protein, CDR3 DNA. D genes are given only for firm matches. Expanded clones get a size class; other rows say once, few or many, or leave the size out.

j_call: TRBJ1-6; clone_size: .; v_call: TRBV2; d_call: TRBD1; cdr3_aa: CASRIGQGNSPLHF; cdr3_nt: TGTGCCAGCAGGATAGGACAGGGGAATTCACCCCTCCACTTT
j_call: TRBJ2-7; clone_size: .; v_call: TRBV5-8; d_call: TRBD1; cdr3_aa: CASSPNSGTVYEQYF; cdr3_nt: TGTGCCAGCAGCCCGAATTCCGGGACAGTGTACGAGCAGTACTTC
j_call: TRBJ2-7; clone_size: .; v_call: TRBV5-6; d_call: TRBD1; cdr3_aa: CASSIDRESYEQYF; cdr3_nt: TGTGCCAGCAGCATAGACAGGGAGTCTTACGAGCAGTACTTC
j_call: TRBJ2-7; clone_size: few; v_call: TRBV7-3; d_call: TRBD1; cdr3_aa: CASSSTGGSYEQYF; cdr3_nt: TGTGCCAGCAGTTCAACAGGGGGCTCCTACGAGCAGTACTTC
j_call: TRBJ1-2; clone_size: .; v_call: TRBV9; d_call: .; cdr3_aa: CASSVADQFFHGYTF; cdr3_nt: TGTGCCAGCAGCGTAGCAGATCAGTTCTTCCATGGCTACACCTTC
j_call: TRBJ2-7; clone_size: .; v_call: TRBV2; d_call: .; cdr3_aa: CASSGGSYEQYF; cdr3_nt: TGTGCCAGCAGTGGAGGTTCCTACGAGCAGTACTTC
j_call: TRBJ1-5; clone_size: .; v_call: TRBV5-6; d_call: .; cdr3_aa: CASSSRENQPQHF; cdr3_nt: TGTGCCAGCAGCTCCCGAGAAAATCAGCCCCAGCATTTT
j_call: TRBJ2-5; clone_size: .; v_call: TRBV5-1; d_call: TRBD1; cdr3_aa: CASSAGTAETQYF; cdr3_nt: TGCGCCAGCAGCGCCGGGACAGCAGAGACCCAGTACTTC
j_call: TRBJ1-2; clone_size: .; v_call: TRBV19; d_call: TRBD1; cdr3_aa: CASSPDRGSSYGYTF; cdr3_nt: TGTGCCAGTAGTCCTGACAGGGGATCAAGCTATGGCTACACCTTC
j_call: TRBJ1-1; clone_size: .; v_call: TRBV2; d_call: .; cdr3_aa: CASSEAWAGALMNTEAFF; cdr3_nt: TGTGCCAGCAGTGAAGCATGGGCAGGGGCTCTAATGAACACTGAAGCTTTCTTT
j_call: TRBJ2-2; clone_size: .; v_call: TRBV10-3; d_call: .; cdr3_aa: CAIRRGADTGELFF; cdr3_nt: TGTGCCATCCGCAGGGGGGCGGACACCGGGGAGCTGTTTTTT
j_call: TRBJ1-2; clone_size: .; v_call: TRBV19; d_call: .; cdr3_aa: CASSMTGATIYGYTF; cdr3_nt: TGTGCCAGTAGTATGACAGGTGCCACCATCTATGGCTACACCTTC
j_call: TRBJ2-5; clone_size: .; v_call: TRBV7-3; d_call: TRBD2; cdr3_aa: CASRPLAGVETQYF; cdr3_nt: TGTGCCAGCAGACCACTAGCGGGGGTAGAGACCCAGTACTTC
j_call: TRBJ2-7; clone_size: .; v_call: TRBV29-1; d_call: .; cdr3_aa: CSVVVLESSYEQYF; cdr3_nt: TGCAGCGTTGTGGTCCTGGAGAGCTCCTACGAGCAGTACTTC
j_call: TRBJ1-2; clone_size: .; v_call: TRBV5-1; d_call: .; cdr3_aa: CASSLRQSNYGYTF; cdr3_nt: TGCGCCAGCAGCTTGAGACAGTCCAACTATGGCTACACCTTC